The 28 T cell receptor beta chains below were found in one sample sequenced in a study of T cells in localized non-small cell lung cancer. The table came from immunoSEQ multiplex PCR; TCRdb's copy has only in-frame clones and leaves some out. Of under 35,000 clones in the sample, 92% are singletons; the top ten hold 4% to 4.5%. This specimen consisted of peripheral blood mononuclear cells, obtained before any cancer treatment. The receptor source for this set is a woman aged 35-75 years with stage III lung adenocarcinoma.

With respect to this clone: At the DNA level, this CDR3 is encoded by other sequences in the same sample as well. DNA of the CDR3: TGTGCCAGCAGTTTCCTGGGGAGCTACGAGCAGTACTTC. Translated, it gives CASSFLGSYEQYF. The chain has TRBV27 and TRBJ2-7; tentatively, D is TRBD2 (5 bases). The CDR3 sequence is 13 residues long. Trimming stripped 3 bases from V and 3 bases from J, with 9 bases between. Germline CDR1 is MNHEY and CDR2 is SMNVEV (reference sequence).

The chain combines TRBV28 with TRBJ2-7, with TRBD1 identical over 9 bases. Germline CDR1 and CDR2: MDHEN and SYDVKM. V was clipped by 6 bases and J by 1 base; unmatched bases: 13. The CDR3 has 17 residues. This chain's CDR3 is CASSFLTGQGQSYEQYF. Written as DNA, the CDR3 is TGTGCCAGCAGCTTCCTAACGGGACAGGGCCAATCCTACGAGCAGTACTTC. Complete variable domain (other parts from reference TRBV28 and TRBJ2-7): DVKVTQSSRYLVKRTGEKVFLECVQDMDHENMFWYRQDPGLGLRLIYFSYDVKMKEKGDIPEGYSVSREKKERFSLILESASTNQTSMYLCASSFLTGQGQSYEQYFGPGTRLTVT.

This clone appeared once. V usage is TRBV28 and J usage is TRBJ2-2, with TRBD1 matching over 8 bases. The CDR3 runs to 16 residues. CDR1 and CDR2 from the germline V gene are MDHEN and SYDVKM. After removal of 3 bases from V and 2 bases from J, the junction contained 5 bases not matched to a gene. This CDR3 reads CASSFDRGPNTGELFF. Written as DNA, the CDR3 is TGTGCCAGCAGTTTTGACAGGGGCCCCAACACCGGGGAGCTGTTTTTT.

The V gene is TRBV6-5, the J gene TRBJ1-3, with a possible D match to TRBD1 (6 bases). CDR1 MNHEY and CDR2 SVGAGI come from the germline V gene. This CDR3 contains 14 residues. The V gene lost 6 bases and the J gene lost 0 bases, with 9 bases spanning the gap. CDR3 bases: TGTGCCAGCAGCCGGACAGACTCTGGAAACACCATATATTTT. It is translated as CASSRTDSGNTIYF.

The V call is TRBV20-1, the J call TRBJ1-6; D uncertain. There are 11 residues in the CDR3. Germline CDR1 and CDR2: DFQATT and SNEGSKA (reference sequence). V was clipped by 0 bases and J by 11 bases, with 5 bases between them. The CDR3 here is CSARDKAPLHF. CDR3 nucleotides: TGCAGTGCTAGAGATAAAGCACCCCTCCACTTT.

The CDR3 DNA follows: TGTGCCAGCAGCTTCGGGGCGGCCCCTCGGAATGAGCAGTTCTTC. Residues: CASSFGAAPRNEQFF. The chain combines TRBV5-4 with TRBJ2-1; D may correspond to TRBD1 or TRBD2 (5 bases each). Looked up from germline, CDR1 is SGHNT and CDR2 is YYREEE (reference sequence). This CDR3 spans 15 amino acids. Trimming shortened V by 2 bases and J by 7 bases, and 16 bases separated the two germline ends. The full variable domain, its missing parts supplied by reference TRBV5-4 and TRBJ2-1, is ETGVTQSPTHLIKTRGQQVTLRCSSQSGHNTVSWYQQALGQGPQFIFQYYREEENGRGNFPPRFSGLQFPNYSSELNVNALELDDSALYLCASSFGAAPRNEQFFGPGTRLTVL.

V is TRBV5-4 and J is TRBJ1-1; 8 bases fit TRBD1. J was trimmed by 4 bases and V by 0 bases; bases with no gene match: 8. Germline CDR1 and CDR2: SGHNT and YYREEE (reference sequence). The CDR3 consists of 16 residues. The CDR3 loop is CASSLEAGGFSTEAFF. CDR3 sequence (DNA): TGTGCCAGCAGCTTGGAGGCAGGGGGCTTCAGCACTGAAGCTTTCTTT.

The CDR3 here is CASSQGHLFEQYF. DNA for the CDR3: TGTGCCAGCAGTCAGGGACACCTTTTCGAGCAGTACTTC. The gene calls are TRBV6-5 and TRBJ2-7; the D gene is possibly TRBD1 (6 bases). V lost 5 bases, J lost 6 bases, and 14 bases lay in between. The CDR3 contains 13 residues. Looked up from germline, CDR1 is MNHEY and CDR2 is SVGAGI.

This clone appeared a few times. V and J are TRBV7-6 and TRBJ2-2; 10 bases fit TRBD1. Germline assignment: CDR1 SGHVS and CDR2 FNYEAQ. The J segment lost 7 bases and the V segment lost 5 bases, leaving 7 bases of the junction unmatched. The CDR3 extends over 15 amino acids. CDR3 region: CASSPGQGVVGELFF. DNA of the CDR3: TGTGCCAGCAGCCCCGGACAGGGGGTGGTCGGGGAGCTGTTTTTT. Using reference TRBV7-6 and TRBJ2-2 for the parts outside the CDR3, the full variable domain is GAGVSQSPRYKVTKRGQDVALRCDPISGHVSLYWYRQALGQGPEFLTYFNYEAQQDKSGLPNDRFSAERPEGSISTLTIQRTEQRDSAMYRCASSPGQGVVGELFFGEGSRLTVL.

CDR3 sequence reads: CASSPGLDTDTQYF. The CDR3 DNA reads as TGTGCCAGCAGTCCGGGACTAGACACAGATACGCAGTATTTT. J is TRBJ2-3 and V is TRBV2; 8 nucleotides agree with TRBD2. V was pared by 5 bases and J by 2 bases, with 3 bases of the junction left unmatched. The CDR3 spans 14 residues. Germline CDR1 SNHLY, CDR2 FYNNEI.

The V and J genes are TRBV11-2 and TRBJ1-1; TRBD1 might be the D (6 bases). The germline gives CDR1 SGHAT, CDR2 FQNNGV. Trimming pared 4 bases from V and 5 bases from J, leaving 17 bases between. This CDR3 comprises 15 residues. CDR3 DNA: TGTGCCAGCAGCTCTTTCGGGGGCAAATGGACTGAAGCTTTCTTT. Translated: CASSSFGGKWTEAFF.

The rearrangement links TRBV30 to TRBJ1-2; 8 bases line up with TRBD1. V shed 4 bases, J shed 8 bases, and the junction held 15 bases outside the gene matches. Germline lookup yields CDR1 GTSNPN and CDR2 SVGIG (reference sequence). The CDR3 has 15 residues. CDR3 DNA: TGTGCCTGGACCGCATGGACAGGGAAGATACACGGCTACACCTTC. The encoded protein is CAWTAWTGKIHGYTF.

V gene TRBV7-2 combines with J gene TRBJ2-1, with TRBD1 as a possible D gene (6 bases). Trimming stripped 1 base from V and 5 bases from J, with 12 bases between. Germline V gene lookup returns CDR1 SGHTA and CDR2 FQGNSA. The CDR3 covers 15 residues. This CDR3 reads CASSLDGGRDNEQFF. CDR3 nucleotide sequence: TGTGCCAGCAGCTTAGATGGGGGCCGGGACAATGAGCAGTTCTTC.

This clone was detected only once. V and J are TRBV7-3 and TRBJ2-3; D may be TRBD2 (5 bases). This CDR3 has 14 amino acids. CDR1 is SGHTA, CDR2 FQGTGA, per germline. The germline V and J ends were trimmed by 5 bases and 0 bases, with 9 bases remaining between them. CDR3 sequence: CASSPGTSTDTQYF. Written as DNA, the CDR3 is TGTGCCAGCAGCCCGGGAACTAGCACAGATACGCAGTATTTT. Combining the CDR3 with reference TRBV7-3 and TRBJ2-3 gives the whole variable domain GAGVSQTPSNKVTEKGKYVELRCDPISGHTALYWYRQSLGQGPEFLIYFQGTGAADDSGLPNDRFFAVRPEGSVSTLKIQRTERGDSAVYLCASSPGTSTDTQYFGPGTRLTVL.

The chain carries TRBV5-1 and TRBJ1-5; D unresolved. This CDR3 is built from 15 residues. Germline V lookup: CDR1 SGHRS, CDR2 YFSETQ. V shed 0 bases and J shed 2 bases, with 9 bases lying between them. CDR3 in amino acids: CASSLVPGGNQPQHF. The CDR3 bases are TGCGCCAGCAGCTTGGTCCCCGGTGGCAATCAGCCCCAGCATTTT. The variable domain in full, completed from reference TRBV5-1 and TRBJ1-5, reads KAGVTQTPRYLIKTRGQQVTLSCSPISGHRSVSWYQQTPGQGLQFLFEYFSETQRNKGNFPGRFSGRQFSNSRSEMNVSTLELGDSALYLCASSLVPGGNQPQHFGDGTRLSIL.

This clone was detected only a few times. The chain is built from TRBV6-5 and TRBJ2-1; 7 positions agree with TRBD1. This CDR3 region has 11 residues. Germline CDR1 MNHEY, CDR2 SVGAGI. The J segment lost 8 bases and the V segment lost 6 bases, leaving 1 base of the junction unmatched. The CDR3 protein is CASRQGHEQFF. As DNA, the CDR3 is TGTGCCAGCAGACAGGGGCATGAGCAGTTCTTC.

The chain carries TRBV2 and TRBJ1-2, with 7 bases aligning to TRBD1. The junction had 9 bases not matched to a gene; V was cut back by 8 bases and J by 6 bases. Germline V gives CDR1 SNHLY, CDR2 FYNNEI. The CDR3 length is 13 residues. CDR3 bases: TGTGCCAGCGCTTACCCGACAGGGAATGGCTACACCTTC. This translates into CASAYPTGNGYTF.

This rearrangement joins TRBV7-2 to TRBJ2-3, with 11 bases identical to TRBD1. Losses at the gene ends were 1 base for V and 4 bases for J; bases not matched to a gene: 4. Germline V CDR1 and CDR2: SGHTA, FQGNSA. The CDR3 loop spans 16 amino acids. Written as DNA, the CDR3 is TGTGCCAGCAGCTTAGTTGGGACAGGGGGGCCAGATACGCAGTATTTT. It translates to CASSLVGTGGPDTQYF. Filled out from reference TRBV7-2 and TRBJ2-3, the complete variable domain reads GAGVSQSPSNKVTEKGKDVELRCDPISGHTALYWYRQSLGQGLEFLIYFQGNSAPDKSGLPSDRFSAERTGGSVSTLTIQRTQQEDSAVYLCASSLVGTGGPDTQYFGPGTRLTVL.

The CDR3 protein is CASSPLAGQRNEQFF. The CDR3 nucleotides are TGTGCCAGCAGCCCACTAGCGGGACAACGGAATGAGCAGTTCTTC. The chain employs TRBV9 and TRBJ2-1, with TRBD2 matching over 10 bases. The CDR3 length is 15 residues. The V segment lost 4 bases and the J segment 7 bases; nucleotides outside the gene matches: 8. CDR1 is SGDLS, CDR2 YYNGEE, per germline.

The sample holds one count of this clone. The CDR3 is CASSRPSAYEQYF. In DNA, the CDR3 is TGCGCCAGCAGCCGCCCTAGCGCCTACGAGCAGTACTTC. The chain couples TRBV4-1 to TRBJ2-7; possibly TRBD2 for D (6 bases). The CDR3 covers 13 residues. Trimming cost V 4 bases and J 2 bases, with 9 bases left between them. Germline V gene data show CDR1 as MGHRA and CDR2 as YSYEKL.

The chain links TRBV5-1 to TRBJ2-1, with TRBD2 matching over 11 bases. V was pared by 2 bases and J by 4 bases, with 5 bases of the junction left unmatched. The CDR3 covers 16 residues. Germline V CDR1 and CDR2: SGHRS, YFSETQ. DNA of the CDR3: TGCGCCAGCAGCTTTTCGGGGACTAGCGGTTACAATGAGCAGTTCTTC. This translates into CASSFSGTSGYNEQFF.

The V and J genes are TRBV7-2 and TRBJ2-7; D possibly corresponds to TRBD2 (6 bases). The CDR3 sequence is 13 residues long. With 3 bases removed from V and 5 bases from J, the gap between germline ends came to 11 bases. Germline lookup yields CDR1 SGHTA and CDR2 FQGNSA. The CDR3 spells CASSLGGPNEQYF. The DNA of the CDR3 is TGTGCCAGCAGCTTGGGAGGCCCCAACGAGCAGTACTTC.

Sample share makes this clone medium-sized. V and J are TRBV6-1 and TRBJ1-3; TRBD1 matches at 10 bases. Looked up from germline, CDR1 is MNHNS and CDR2 is SASEGT. V shed 4 bases, J shed 8 bases, and the junction held 2 bases outside the gene matches. This CDR3 contains 13 residues. Here the CDR3 reads CASSGQGADTIYF. The CDR3 nucleotides read TGTGCCAGCAGTGGACAGGGGGCAGACACCATATATTTT.

Worth noting for this clone: The junction differs from germline at one of its ends, possibly a read error. This chain links TRBV7-2 with TRBJ1-1; D ambiguous. Germline V CDR1 and CDR2: SGHTA, FQGNSA. This CDR3 contains 15 residues. The CDR3 region is CASSQEWPSQTEAFF. The CDR3 DNA sequence: TGCGCCAGCAGCCAAGAGTGGCCCTCCCAAACTGAAGCTTTCTTT.

For the CDR3, the DNA is TGTGCCTGGAGTCCCGGGACGGATCACACAGATACGCAGTATTTT. This sequence encodes CAWSPGTDHTDTQYF. V usage is TRBV30 and J usage is TRBJ2-3; either TRBD1 or TRBD2 may fit D (5 bases each). Trimming left V 2 bases short and J 2 bases short, with 14 bases between. This CDR3 has 15 residues. Germline CDR1 and CDR2: GTSNPN and SVGIG (reference sequence).

The gene calls are TRBV28 and TRBJ2-3; 10 positions match TRBD2. V was clipped by 8 bases and J by 5 bases; unmatched bases: 13. The germline gives CDR1 MDHEN, CDR2 SYDVKM. CDR3 size: 16 residues. The CDR3 sequence: CASGPLLAGVGDTQYF. CDR3 DNA sequence: TGTGCCAGCGGCCCTCTTCTAGCGGGAGTGGGAGATACGCAGTATTTT.

The CDR3 reads CASSLGTASTDTQYF. CDR3 sequence (DNA): TGTGCCAGCAGCCTAGGGACGGCTAGCACAGATACGCAGTATTTT. The chain recombines TRBV9 with TRBJ2-3; D is possibly TRBD1 or TRBD2 (5 bases each). The CDR3 consists of 15 residues. V lost 4 bases and J lost 0, with 12 bases in between. Germline CDR1 SGDLS, CDR2 YYNGEE.

The V gene is TRBV7-2, the J gene TRBJ1-4; 8 bases are shared with TRBD1. The CDR3 totals 15 residues. The germline V gene has CDR1 SGHTA and CDR2 FQGNSA. V dropped 3 bases and J dropped 8; count of bases not matched to a gene: 8. DNA for the CDR3: TGTGCCAGCAGCTTCTTGACAGGGGTGAGAGAAAAACTGTTTTTT. Its translation: CASSFLTGVREKLFF.